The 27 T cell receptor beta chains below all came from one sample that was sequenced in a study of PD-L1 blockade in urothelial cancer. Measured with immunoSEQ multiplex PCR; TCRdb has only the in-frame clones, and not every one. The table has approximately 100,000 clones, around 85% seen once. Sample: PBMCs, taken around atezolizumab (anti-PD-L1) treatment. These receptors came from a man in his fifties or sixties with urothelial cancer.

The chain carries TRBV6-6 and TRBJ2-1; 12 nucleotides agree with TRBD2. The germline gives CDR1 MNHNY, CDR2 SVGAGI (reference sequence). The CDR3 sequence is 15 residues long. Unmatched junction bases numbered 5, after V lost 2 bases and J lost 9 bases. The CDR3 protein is CASSYGLAGGGEQFF. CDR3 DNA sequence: TGTGCCAGCAGTTACGGGCTAGCGGGAGGGGGTGAGCAGTTCTTC.

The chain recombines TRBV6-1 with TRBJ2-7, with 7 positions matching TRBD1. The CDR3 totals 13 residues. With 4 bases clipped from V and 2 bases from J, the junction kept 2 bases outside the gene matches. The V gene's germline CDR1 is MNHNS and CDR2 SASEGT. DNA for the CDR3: TGTGCCAGCAGTGTAGGGGGCGCCTACGAGCAGTACTTC. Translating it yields CASSVGGAYEQYF.

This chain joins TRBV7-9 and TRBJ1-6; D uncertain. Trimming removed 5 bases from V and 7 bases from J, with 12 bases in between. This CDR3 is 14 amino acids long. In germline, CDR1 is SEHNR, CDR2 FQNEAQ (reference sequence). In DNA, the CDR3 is TGTGCCAGCAGCGAGAGCGGATTCAATTCACCCCTCCACTTT. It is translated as CASSESGFNSPLHF.

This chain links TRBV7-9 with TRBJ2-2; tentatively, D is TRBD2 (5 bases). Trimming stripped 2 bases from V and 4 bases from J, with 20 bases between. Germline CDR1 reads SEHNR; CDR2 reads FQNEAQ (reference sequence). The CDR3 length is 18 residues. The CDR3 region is CASSLLRTGMGSTGELFF. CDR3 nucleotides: TGTGCCAGCAGCTTATTGCGGACGGGAATGGGGTCCACCGGGGAGCTGTTTTTT.

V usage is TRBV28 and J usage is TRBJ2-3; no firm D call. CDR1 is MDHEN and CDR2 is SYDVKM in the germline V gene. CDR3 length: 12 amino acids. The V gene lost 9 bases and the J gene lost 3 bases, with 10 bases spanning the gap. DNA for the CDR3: TGTGCCAGTAGCCTCGGGACAGATACGCAGTATTTT. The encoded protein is CASSLGTDTQYF. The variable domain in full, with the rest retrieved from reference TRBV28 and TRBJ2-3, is DVKVTQSSRYLVKRTGEKVFLECVQDMDHENMFWYRQDPGLGLRLIYFSYDVKMKEKGDIPEGYSVSREKKERFSLILESASTNQTSMYLCASSLGTDTQYFGPGTRLTVL.

CDR3: CASSLNTGGEGYTF. The CDR3 DNA reads as TGTGCCAGCAGTTTAAATACGGGGGGGGAGGGCTACACCTTC. The chain links TRBV28 to TRBJ1-2, with D possibly matching TRBD1 (5 bases). Deletions cut 2 bases from V and 8 bases from J, with 15 bases between. The CDR3 covers 14 residues. Per germline, CDR1 MDHEN and CDR2 SYDVKM.

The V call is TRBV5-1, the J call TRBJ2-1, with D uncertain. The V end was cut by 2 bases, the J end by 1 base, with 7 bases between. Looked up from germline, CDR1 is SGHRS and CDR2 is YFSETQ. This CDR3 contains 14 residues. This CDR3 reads CASSFAESYNEQFF. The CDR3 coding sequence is TGCGCCAGCAGCTTCGCGGAGTCCTACAATGAGCAGTTCTTC.

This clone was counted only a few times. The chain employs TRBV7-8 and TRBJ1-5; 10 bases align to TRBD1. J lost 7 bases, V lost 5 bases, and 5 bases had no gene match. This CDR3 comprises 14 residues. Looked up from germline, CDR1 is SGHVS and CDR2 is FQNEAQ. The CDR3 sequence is CASSQGQGSQPQHF. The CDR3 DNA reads TGTGCCAGCAGCCAGGGACAGGGGTCCCAGCCCCAGCATTTT. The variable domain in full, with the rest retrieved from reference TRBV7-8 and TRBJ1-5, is GAGVSQSPRYKVAKRGQDVALRCDPISGHVSLFWYQQALGQGPEFLTYFQNEAQLDKSGLPSDRFFAERPEGSVSTLKIQRTQQEDSAVYLCASSQGQGSQPQHFGDGTRLSIL.

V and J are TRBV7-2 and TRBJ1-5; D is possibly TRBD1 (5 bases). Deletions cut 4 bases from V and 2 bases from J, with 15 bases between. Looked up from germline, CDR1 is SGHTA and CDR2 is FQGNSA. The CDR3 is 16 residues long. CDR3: CASSSDRVRGNQPQHF. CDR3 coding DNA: TGTGCCAGCAGCTCCGACAGAGTTCGGGGCAATCAGCCCCAGCATTTT.

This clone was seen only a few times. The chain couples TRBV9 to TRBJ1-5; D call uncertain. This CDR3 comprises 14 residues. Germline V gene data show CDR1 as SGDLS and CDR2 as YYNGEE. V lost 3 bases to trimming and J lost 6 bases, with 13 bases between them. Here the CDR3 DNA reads TGTGCCAGCAGCGGAGGAGGCTCCGGTCAGCCCCAGCATTTT. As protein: CASSGGGSGQPQHF.

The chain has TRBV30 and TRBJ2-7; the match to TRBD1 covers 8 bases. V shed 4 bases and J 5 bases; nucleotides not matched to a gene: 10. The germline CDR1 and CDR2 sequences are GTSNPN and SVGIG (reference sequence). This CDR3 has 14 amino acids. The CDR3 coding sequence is TGTGCCTGGACCCGGGACAGGCCCAACGACGAGCAGTACTTC. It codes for CAWTRDRPNDEQYF.

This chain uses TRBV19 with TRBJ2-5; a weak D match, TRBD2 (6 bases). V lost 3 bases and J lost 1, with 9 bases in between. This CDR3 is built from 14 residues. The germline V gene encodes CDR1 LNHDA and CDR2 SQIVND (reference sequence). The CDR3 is CASSMRRAQETQYF. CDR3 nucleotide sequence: TGTGCCAGTAGTATGAGGAGGGCCCAAGAGACCCAGTACTTC.

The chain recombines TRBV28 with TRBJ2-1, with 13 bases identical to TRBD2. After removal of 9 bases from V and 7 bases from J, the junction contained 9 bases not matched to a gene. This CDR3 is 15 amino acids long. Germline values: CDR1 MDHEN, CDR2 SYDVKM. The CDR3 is CASTQLAGGPNEQFF. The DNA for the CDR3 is TGTGCCAGTACCCAACTAGCGGGAGGGCCGAATGAGCAGTTCTTC.

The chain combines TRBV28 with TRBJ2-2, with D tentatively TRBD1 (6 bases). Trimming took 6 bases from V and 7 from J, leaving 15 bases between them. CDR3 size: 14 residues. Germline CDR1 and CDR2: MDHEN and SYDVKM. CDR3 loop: CASREQGKVGELFF. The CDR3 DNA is TGTGCCAGCAGAGAACAGGGAAAAGTCGGGGAGCTGTTTTTT.

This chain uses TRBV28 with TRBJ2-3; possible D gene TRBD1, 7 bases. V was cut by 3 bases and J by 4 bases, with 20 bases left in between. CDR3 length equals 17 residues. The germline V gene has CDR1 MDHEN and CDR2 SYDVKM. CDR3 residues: CASSFRWGDSGADTQYF. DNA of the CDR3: TGTGCCAGCAGTTTCCGTTGGGGGGACAGTGGCGCAGATACGCAGTATTTT.

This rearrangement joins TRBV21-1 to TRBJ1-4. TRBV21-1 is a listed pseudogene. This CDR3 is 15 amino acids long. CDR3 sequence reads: CASSKRRLENEKLFF. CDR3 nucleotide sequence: TGTGCCAGCAGCAAAAGGAGATTGGAGAATGAAAAACTGTTTTTT.

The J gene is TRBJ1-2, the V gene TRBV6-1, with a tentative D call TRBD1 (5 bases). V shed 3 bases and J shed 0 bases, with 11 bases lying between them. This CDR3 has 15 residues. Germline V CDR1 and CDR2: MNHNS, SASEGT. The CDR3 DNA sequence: TGTGCCAGCAGTGAGCAGGGCCTAGCTAACTATGGCTACACCTTC. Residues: CASSEQGLANYGYTF.

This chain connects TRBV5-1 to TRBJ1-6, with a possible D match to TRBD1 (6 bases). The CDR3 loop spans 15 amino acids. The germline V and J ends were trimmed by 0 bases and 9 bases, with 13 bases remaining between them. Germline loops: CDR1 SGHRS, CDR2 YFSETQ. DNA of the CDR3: TGCGCCAGCAGCTTGGCCGGGGGGGGGCGTTCACCCCTCCACTTT. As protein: CASSLAGGGRSPLHF.

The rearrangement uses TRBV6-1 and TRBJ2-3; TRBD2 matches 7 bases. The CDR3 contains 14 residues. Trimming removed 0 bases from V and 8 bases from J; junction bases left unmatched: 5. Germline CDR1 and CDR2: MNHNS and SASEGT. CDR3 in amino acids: CASSEARGGVTQYF. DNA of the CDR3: TGTGCCAGCAGTGAAGCGCGGGGAGGGGTTACGCAGTATTTT.

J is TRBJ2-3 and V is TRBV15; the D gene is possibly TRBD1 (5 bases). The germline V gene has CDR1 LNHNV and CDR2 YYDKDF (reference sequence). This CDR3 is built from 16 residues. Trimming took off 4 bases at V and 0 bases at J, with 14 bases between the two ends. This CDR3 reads CATSTTPGSSTDTQYF. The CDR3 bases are TGTGCCACCAGCACCACCCCAGGGTCTAGCACAGATACGCAGTATTTT.

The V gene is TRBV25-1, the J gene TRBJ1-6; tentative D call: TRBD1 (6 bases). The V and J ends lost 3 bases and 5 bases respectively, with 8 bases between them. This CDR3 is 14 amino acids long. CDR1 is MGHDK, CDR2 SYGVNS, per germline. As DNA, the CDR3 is TGTGCCAGCAGTGAGCACAGGGATAATTCACCCCTCCACTTT. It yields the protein CASSEHRDNSPLHF.

The CDR3 is CASSQRATDTQYF. For the CDR3, the DNA is TGTGCCAGCAGTCAACGAGCTACAGATACGCAGTATTTT. The chain recombines TRBV7-9 with TRBJ2-3; D is uncertain. V dropped 6 bases and J dropped 3 bases, with 10 bases sitting between them. The CDR3 is 13 amino acids. Per the germline V gene, CDR1 is SEHNR and CDR2 is FQNEAQ (reference sequence).

The CDR3 reads CASSANGPRDTQYF. CDR3 DNA: TGTGCCAGCAGTGCGAATGGGCCTCGCGATACGCAGTATTTT. This chain joins TRBV13 and TRBJ2-3; D gene uncertain. V gave up 6 bases and J gave up 6 bases, with 16 bases separating them. This CDR3 region has 14 residues. Per the germline V gene, CDR1 is PRHDT and CDR2 is FYEKMQ (reference sequence).

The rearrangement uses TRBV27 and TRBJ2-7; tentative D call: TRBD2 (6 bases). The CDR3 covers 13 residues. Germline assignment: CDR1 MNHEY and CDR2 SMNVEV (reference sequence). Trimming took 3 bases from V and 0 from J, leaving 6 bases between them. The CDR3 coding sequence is TGTGCCAGCAGTTTCGGGGGCTCCTACGAGCAGTACTTC. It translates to CASSFGGSYEQYF.

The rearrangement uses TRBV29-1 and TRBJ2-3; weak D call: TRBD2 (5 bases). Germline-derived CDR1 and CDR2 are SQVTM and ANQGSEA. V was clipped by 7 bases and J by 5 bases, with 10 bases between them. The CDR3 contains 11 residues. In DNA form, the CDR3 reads TGCAGCGACGGACTCGTAGATACGCAGTATTTT. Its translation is CSDGLVDTQYF.

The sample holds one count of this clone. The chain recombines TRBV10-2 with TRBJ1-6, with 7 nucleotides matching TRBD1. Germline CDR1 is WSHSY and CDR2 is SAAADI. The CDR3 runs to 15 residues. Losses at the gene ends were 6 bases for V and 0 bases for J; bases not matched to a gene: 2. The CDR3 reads CASRQGNSYNSPLHF. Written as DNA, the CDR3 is TGCGCCAGCAGACAGGGGAACTCCTATAATTCACCCCTCCACTTT.

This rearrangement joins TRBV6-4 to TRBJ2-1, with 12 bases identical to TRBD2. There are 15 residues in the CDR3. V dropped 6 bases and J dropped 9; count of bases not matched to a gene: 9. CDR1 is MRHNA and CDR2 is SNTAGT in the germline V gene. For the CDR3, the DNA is TGTGCCAGCAGCCAACTAGCGGGAGGAAAGGTTGAGCAGTTCTTC. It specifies CASSQLAGGKVEQFF.